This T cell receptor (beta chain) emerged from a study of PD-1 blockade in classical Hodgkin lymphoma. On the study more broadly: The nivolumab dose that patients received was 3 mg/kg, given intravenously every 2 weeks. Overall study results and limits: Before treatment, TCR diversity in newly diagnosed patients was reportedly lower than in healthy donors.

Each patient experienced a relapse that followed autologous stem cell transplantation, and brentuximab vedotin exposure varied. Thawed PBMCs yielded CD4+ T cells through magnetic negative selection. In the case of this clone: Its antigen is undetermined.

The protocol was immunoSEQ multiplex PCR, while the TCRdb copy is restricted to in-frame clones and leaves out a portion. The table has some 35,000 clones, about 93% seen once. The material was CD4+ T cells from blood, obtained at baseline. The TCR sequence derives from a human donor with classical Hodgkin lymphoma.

CDR3 protein: CASSLDRAEGQPQHF. Here the CDR3 DNA reads TGTGCCAGTAGTTTGGACAGGGCGGAGGGTCAGCCCCAGCATTTT. This chain uses TRBV19 with TRBJ1-5, with 8 bases matching TRBD1. V was clipped by 5 bases and J by 6 bases; unmatched bases: 9. This CDR3 region has 15 residues. Germline lookup yields CDR1 LNHDA and CDR2 SQIVND (reference sequence).